The 28 T cell receptor beta chains given below trace back to one sample, sequenced in a study of T cells in tumors after PD-1 blockade. Clones were read by immunoSEQ multiplex PCR, and TCRdb kept only the in-frame ones, dropping some. The sample holds 55,000 to 65,000 clones, 80% seen once. The sequencing here drew on PBMCs, taken before anti-PD-1 treatment. These receptors all come from a human donor with basal cell carcinoma.

V usage is TRBV7-9 and J usage is TRBJ2-2; D gene unclear. V was trimmed by 4 bases and J by 6 bases, leaving 6 bases between them. The germline CDR1 and CDR2 sequences are SEHNR and FQNEAQ (reference sequence). This CDR3 contains 12 residues. CDR3: CASSYWSGELFF. CDR3 coding DNA: TGTGCCAGCAGCTATTGGTCCGGGGAGCTGTTTTTT.

The genes are TRBV12-3 or TRBV12-4 and TRBJ2-5; D is uncertain. Trimming shortened V by 6 bases and J by 4 bases, and 12 bases separated the two germline ends. The CDR3 loop spans 13 amino acids. The CDR3 is CASSSRLGETQYF. CDR3 DNA: TGTGCCAGCAGCTCCAGGCTCGGAGAGACCCAGTACTTC.

The chain uses TRBV6-6 and TRBJ1-2; D perhaps matches TRBD1 (6 bases). The V gene's germline CDR1 is MNHNY and CDR2 SVGAGI (reference sequence). The V end lost 8 bases, the J end lost 3 bases, and 10 bases lay between the germline ends. CDR3 size: 12 residues. The CDR3, as DNA: TGTGCCAGCGTAAGGGGGGACTATGGCTACACCTTC. It codes for CASVRGDYGYTF.

The table lists this clone with a few counts. This chain connects TRBV25-1 to TRBJ1-2; D gene unclear. The CDR3 length is 13 residues. Trimming cost V 5 bases and J 4 bases, with 11 bases left between them. From germline, CDR1 is MGHDK and CDR2 SYGVNS. This CDR3 is CASSTHDTYGYTF. For the CDR3, the DNA is TGTGCCAGCAGTACCCATGACACCTATGGCTACACCTTC.

This chain joins TRBV29-1 and TRBJ2-5, with D perhaps TRBD2 (5 bases). CDR3 length: 15 residues. Trimming took 2 bases from V and 5 from J, leaving 18 bases between them. Germline lookup yields CDR1 SQVTM and CDR2 ANQGSEA. CDR3: CSVEPSRGREETQYF. The CDR3 coding sequence is TGCAGCGTTGAACCGTCGCGAGGGCGCGAGGAGACCCAGTACTTC.

The chain links TRBV7-9 to TRBJ2-7; D is uncertain. The germline gives CDR1 SEHNR, CDR2 FQNEAQ (reference sequence). The CDR3 runs to 11 residues. V was shortened by 5 bases and J by 3 bases, with 5 bases between the two germline ends. The CDR3 sequence: CASSTYYEQYF. CDR3 bases: TGTGCCAGCAGCACCTACTACGAGCAGTACTTC.

In this sample, this clone turned up once. The J gene is TRBJ2-1, the V gene TRBV18, with TRBD1 identical over 9 bases. The CDR3 has 16 residues. V was clipped by 2 bases and J by 7 bases; unmatched bases: 9. Germline CDR1 reads KGHSH; CDR2 reads LQKENI. The DNA for the CDR3 is TGTGCCAGCTCACCATATCGGGGACAGGGCCCTAATGAGCAGTTCTTC. Translated, it gives CASSPYRGQGPNEQFF.

This clone has just a few counts. The CDR3 DNA reads TGTGCCAGCGGCACCGGGGGTTACAATCAGCCCCAGCATTTT. It yields the protein CASGTGGYNQPQHF. V is TRBV3-1 (or the pseudogene TRBV3-2) and J is TRBJ1-5; possibly TRBD1 for D (5 bases). With 8 bases removed from V and 3 bases from J, the gap between germline ends came to 14 bases. There are 14 residues in the CDR3. The germline V gene has CDR1 LGHDT and CDR2 YNNKEL (reference sequence).

The chain couples TRBV11-3 to TRBJ1-3; D is unresolved. CDR3 length: 14 amino acids. Germline lookup yields CDR1 SGHNT and CDR2 YENEEA. Trimming removed 5 bases at V and 0 bases at J, with 8 bases between. This CDR3 reads CASSPRDSGNTIYF. The DNA for the CDR3 is TGTGCCAGCAGCCCGAGGGACTCTGGAAACACCATATATTTT.

V is TRBV5-1 and J is TRBJ2-1, with D perhaps being TRBD1 or TRBD2 (6 bases each). Germline lookup yields CDR1 SGHRS and CDR2 YFSETQ. The CDR3 has 17 residues. V gave up 1 base and J gave up 8 bases, with 22 bases separating them. The CDR3 spells CASSLWGVGAGSDEQFF. The CDR3 region has the DNA TGCGCCAGCAGCTTGTGGGGCGTGGGGGCGGGAAGCGATGAGCAGTTCTTC.

The V gene is TRBV10-2, the J gene TRBJ2-2; perhaps TRBD2 as D (6 bases). Germline V CDR1 and CDR2: WSHSY, SAAADI. The CDR3 contains 17 residues. Trimming stripped 7 bases from V and 1 base from J, with 19 bases between. CDR3 protein: CASIPAGGALNTGELFF. The CDR3 DNA sequence: TGCGCCAGCATCCCTGCAGGAGGGGCGCTGAACACCGGGGAGCTGTTTTTT.

The chain combines TRBV4-1 with TRBJ2-3; 10 positions agree with TRBD2. Trimming cost V 0 bases and J 0 bases; bases outside gene matches: 6. CDR1 and CDR2 (germline): MGHRA, YSYEKL. The CDR3 sequence is 18 residues long. The CDR3 bases are TGCGCCAGCAGCCAAGAAGCTAGCGGGGGAACTAGCACAGATACGCAGTATTTT. It translates to CASSQEASGGTSTDTQYF.

The chain has TRBV30 and TRBJ1-6; D is possibly TRBD1 (5 bases). With 0 bases removed from V and 4 bases from J, the gap between germline ends came to 13 bases. This CDR3 comprises 16 residues. Germline V gives CDR1 GTSNPN, CDR2 SVGIG (reference sequence). For the CDR3, the DNA is TGTGCCTGGAGTGTACAGTTGGGACGATATAATTCACCCCTCCACTTT. Translation: CAWSVQLGRYNSPLHF.

V gene TRBV5-1 combines with J gene TRBJ2-1; D remains ambiguous. CDR1 SGHRS and CDR2 YFSETQ come from the germline V gene. The CDR3 is 13 amino acids. V lost 4 bases and J 5 bases, leaving 10 bases between the germline ends. Written as DNA, the CDR3 is TGCGCCAGCAGCGGGTCCTCTAACAATGAGCAGTTCTTC. It translates to CASSGSSNNEQFF.

The count of this clone is one. The chain joins TRBV19 to TRBJ1-4, with D maybe TRBD1 (5 bases). V was pared by 6 bases and J by 5 bases, with 19 bases between. CDR1 and CDR2 (germline): LNHDA, SQIVND (reference sequence). The CDR3 has 16 amino acids. CDR3 protein: CASRSFHGAMNEKLFF. CDR3 coding DNA: TGTGCCAGTAGATCCTTTCATGGGGCCATGAATGAAAAACTGTTTTTT. The entire variable domain, with the rest obtained from reference TRBV19 and TRBJ1-4, is as follows: DGGITQSPKYLFRKEGQNVTLSCEQNLNHDAMYWYRQDPGQGLRLIYYSQIVNDFQKGDIAEGYSVSREKKESFPLTVTSAQKNPTAFYLCASRSFHGAMNEKLFFGSGTQLSVL.

The J gene is TRBJ2-3, the V gene TRBV7-9; 11 nucleotides align to TRBD1. V gave up 5 bases and J gave up 4 bases; unmatched junction bases: 5. The length of the CDR3 is 15 residues. CDR1 and CDR2 from the germline V gene are SEHNR and FQNEAQ (reference sequence). CDR3 nucleotide sequence: TGTGCCAGCAGCCCGGGGGACAGGGGGGCAGATACGCAGTATTTT. It codes for CASSPGDRGADTQYF. The full variable domain, its missing parts supplied by reference TRBV7-9 and TRBJ2-3, is DTGVSQNPRHKITKRGQNVTFRCDPISEHNRLYWYRQTLGQGPEFLTYFQNEAQLEKSRLLSDRFSAERPKGSFSTLEIQRTEQGDSAMYLCASSPGDRGADTQYFGPGTRLTVL.

The V gene is TRBV6-5, the J gene TRBJ2-7; D gene ambiguous. The CDR3 sequence is 13 residues long. Germline CDR1 reads MNHEY; CDR2 reads SVGAGI. The V end was cut by 8 bases, the J end by 0 bases, with 11 bases between. CDR3 sequence (DNA): TGTGCCAGCGCCGGTGGCAGCTCCTACGAGCAGTACTTC. Protein: CASAGGSSYEQYF.

The chain has TRBV11-3 and TRBJ2-5, with a weak D call TRBD2 (5 bases). V was trimmed by 2 bases and J by 3 bases, leaving 10 bases between them. The CDR3 is 14 amino acids. Per the germline V gene, CDR1 is SGHNT and CDR2 is YENEEA. As DNA, the CDR3 is TGTGCCAGCAGCTTAAAAACGAGGGAAGAGACCCAGTACTTC. It translates to CASSLKTREETQYF. Full variable domain (outside the CDR3, taken from reference TRBV11-3 and TRBJ2-5): EAGVVQSPRYKIIEKKQPVAFWCNPISGHNTLYWYLQNLGQGPELLIRYENEEAVDDSQLPKDRFSAERLKGVDSTLKIQPAELGDSAVYLCASSLKTREETQYFGPGTRLLVL.

This clone occurred a few times. The gene calls are TRBV6-1 and TRBJ1-3; 8 bases match TRBD1. The CDR3 runs to 17 residues. Per the germline V gene, CDR1 is MNHNS and CDR2 is SASEGT. Unmatched junction bases numbered 6, after V lost 2 bases and J lost 0 bases. The CDR3 reads CASSEPRQGISGNTIYF. In nucleotides, the CDR3 is TGTGCCAGCAGTGAACCTCGACAGGGGATCTCTGGAAACACCATATATTTT.

V and J are TRBV29-1 and TRBJ2-1, with TRBD1 identical over 7 bases. Germline assignment: CDR1 SQVTM and CDR2 ANQGSEA. The V segment lost 1 base and the J segment 4 bases; nucleotides outside the gene matches: 4. The CDR3 length is 14 residues. The CDR3 region is CSVEGQGVYNEQFF. The CDR3 bases are TGCAGCGTTGAAGGGCAGGGGGTTTACAATGAGCAGTTCTTC.

V usage is TRBV12-3 or TRBV12-4 and J usage is TRBJ2-7; D gene ambiguous. The CDR3 has 11 residues. Trimming left V 1 base short and J 5 bases short, with 3 bases between. The DNA of the CDR3 is TGTGCCAGCAGTTTAGAAAACGAGCAGTACTTC. Its translation is CASSLENEQYF.

The J gene is TRBJ1-2, the V gene TRBV6-6; 9 bases map to TRBD1. Germline V CDR1 and CDR2: MNHNY, SVGAGI (reference sequence). Germline trimming cut 2 bases from V and 7 bases from J; bases unmatched to any gene: 5. The CDR3 is made up of 14 amino acids. CDR3: CASSYADRGSGYTF. Here the CDR3 DNA reads TGTGCCAGCAGTTACGCGGACAGGGGAAGTGGCTACACCTTC.

Of note for this clone: This same CDR3 is encoded by further DNA sequences in the sample. The chain carries TRBV14 and TRBJ2-1; 8 bases map to TRBD2. The trim removed 4 bases at V and 7 bases at J, leaving 9 bases unmatched. Germline CDR1 is SGHDN and CDR2 is FVKESK. CDR3 size: 15 residues. In nucleotides, the CDR3 is TGTGCCAGCAGCCCAACGAGCGGGGGAGGTAATGAGCAGTTCTTC. Its protein is CASSPTSGGGNEQFF.

This rearrangement joins TRBV6-5 to TRBJ1-1; the D is unclear. Trimming shortened V by 6 bases and J by 3 bases, and 5 bases separated the two germline ends. CDR1 and CDR2 from the germline V gene are MNHEY and SVGAGI. The CDR3 runs 11 residues. CDR3 residues: CASRRDTEAFF. The CDR3 DNA reads TGTGCCAGCAGGCGGGACACTGAAGCTTTCTTT.

The CDR3 region is CASSRREGANEKLFF. Written as DNA, the CDR3 is TGCGCCAGCAGCCGTAGGGAGGGAGCTAATGAAAAACTGTTTTTT. The rearrangement joins TRBV4-1 to TRBJ1-4; D unresolved. The length of the CDR3 is 15 residues. V dropped 4 bases and J dropped 3 bases, with 12 bases sitting between them. Germline V lookup: CDR1 MGHRA, CDR2 YSYEKL.

This clone occurred once. This chain joins TRBV7-9 and TRBJ2-3; D is perhaps TRBD2 (5 bases). The CDR3 runs 15 residues. Germline V gene lookup returns CDR1 SEHNR and CDR2 FQNEAQ (reference sequence). The germline V and J ends were trimmed by 2 bases and 6 bases, with 15 bases remaining between them. The CDR3 is CASSLPGSQVDTQYF. CDR3 nucleotide sequence: TGTGCCAGCAGCTTACCGGGGAGCCAGGTGGATACGCAGTATTTT.

This chain uses TRBV19 with TRBJ1-4, with TRBD1 as a possible D gene (5 bases). V was shortened by 3 bases and J by 0 bases, with 11 bases between the two germline ends. Germline CDR1 and CDR2: LNHDA and SQIVND (reference sequence). This CDR3 region has 16 residues. CDR3 loop: CASSIYRTATNEKLFF. The CDR3 DNA reads TGTGCCAGTAGTATCTACAGGACTGCAACTAATGAAAAACTGTTTTTT. Together with reference TRBV19 and TRBJ1-4, the CDR3 gives the full variable domain: DGGITQSPKYLFRKEGQNVTLSCEQNLNHDAMYWYRQDPGQGLRLIYYSQIVNDFQKGDIAEGYSVSREKKESFPLTVTSAQKNPTAFYLCASSIYRTATNEKLFFGSGTQLSVL.

The chain joins TRBV5-6 to TRBJ2-4, with 7 bases lining up with TRBD1. V lost 2 bases, J lost 5 bases, and 1 base stayed unmatched. This CDR3 is built from 13 residues. Germline loops: CDR1 SGHDT, CDR2 YYEEEE. CDR3 protein: CASSFGTENIQYF. The CDR3 nucleotides read TGTGCCAGCAGCTTTGGGACAGAAAACATTCAGTACTTC.